These T cell receptor beta chains were read from a single sample in a study of blood T cell repertoires in COVID-19. Method: immunoSEQ multiplex PCR; TCRdb's copy keeps in-frame clones and lacks some. The sample shows 250,000 to 300,000 clones, about 93% of them seen only once. Sequenced material: PBMCs or T cells enriched from blood (not recorded which). The receptors stem from a woman in her 30s who had recovered from COVID-19. Each CDR3 is given without its conserved first and last residue.

CDR3: ASSLAGGLASSYNEQF; J: TRBJ2-1; V: TRBV5-1
CDR3: ASSQMGLAGGEQF; J: TRBJ2-1; V: TRBV7-9
CDR3: ASSSGLDPSFNNEQF; J: TRBJ2-1; V: TRBV5-1
CDR3: ASSLVGTGSADTQY; J: TRBJ2-3; V: TRBV7-2
CDR3: ASRPMDYLYEQY; J: TRBJ2-7; V: TRBV6-5
CDR3: ASSTRDRGLYEQY; J: TRBJ2-7; V: TRBV28
CDR3: ASSRTGYGYT; J: TRBJ1-2; V: TRBV6-2/TRBV6-3
CDR3: ASSSGLPNEQY; J: TRBJ2-7; V: TRBV6-2/TRBV6-3
CDR3: AWSATGAGNQPQH; J: TRBJ1-5; V: TRBV30
CDR3: ATSEPGLGTQY; J: TRBJ2-5; V: TRBV24-1
CDR3: ASSQDRGTARGNSPLH; J: TRBJ1-6; V: TRBV3-1/TRBV3-2
CDR3: ASTEDRGLSYEQY; J: TRBJ2-7; V: TRBV6-5
CDR3: ASSLPIQGWGYYEQY; J: TRBJ2-7; V: TRBV28
CDR3: SVVKVLRGHGGHNEQF; J: TRBJ2-1; V: TRBV29-1
CDR3: SASQGHYNSPLH; J: TRBJ1-6; V: TRBV20-1
CDR3: ASSLITAGALH; J: TRBJ1-6; V: TRBV11-2
CDR3: ASSHLKGQGGYT; J: TRBJ1-2; V: TRBV3-1/TRBV3-2
CDR3: ASIPYPGQGKNTEAF; J: TRBJ1-1; V: TRBV6-2/TRBV6-3
CDR3: ASSLWTSGSNEQF; J: TRBJ2-1; V: TRBV28
CDR3: ASSERWLSSSYGYT; J: TRBJ1-2; V: TRBV2
CDR3: ASSYSVRGTEQF; J: TRBJ2-1; V: TRBV6-2/TRBV6-3
CDR3: ASSQGIAANTEAF; J: TRBJ1-1; V: TRBV4-3